This T cell receptor beta chain stems from a study of healthy donors' naive CD4 and CD8 T cells. Broader study findings: Reportedly, most V and J gene segments showed naive CD4+ versus CD8+ bias.

Regarding this clonotype: Its cognate antigen is unknown.

The CDR3 length is 15 residues. Germline CDR1 and CDR2: DFQATT and SNEGSKA (reference sequence). Trimming left V 0 bases short and J 1 base short, with 10 bases between. Each TCR library used around 500 ng of total RNA and a linear amplification protocol. TCRdb passed the reads through MiXCR, listing each CDR3 protein once. The table has about 180,000 distinct CDR3 sequences, nearly 75% seen once. The chain recombines TRBV20-1 with TRBJ1-5, with D possibly matching TRBD1 (5 bases). This receptor was identified in a pool of human donors in good health; the sample pools cells from several healthy donors. The sequenced sample consisted of naive CD4+ and CD8+ T cells sorted from blood, pooled from several donors. In DNA, the CDR3 is TGCAGTGCTAGAGATCCCCAGGGAAGCAATCAGCCCCAGCATTTT. It is translated as CSARDPQGSNQPQHF.